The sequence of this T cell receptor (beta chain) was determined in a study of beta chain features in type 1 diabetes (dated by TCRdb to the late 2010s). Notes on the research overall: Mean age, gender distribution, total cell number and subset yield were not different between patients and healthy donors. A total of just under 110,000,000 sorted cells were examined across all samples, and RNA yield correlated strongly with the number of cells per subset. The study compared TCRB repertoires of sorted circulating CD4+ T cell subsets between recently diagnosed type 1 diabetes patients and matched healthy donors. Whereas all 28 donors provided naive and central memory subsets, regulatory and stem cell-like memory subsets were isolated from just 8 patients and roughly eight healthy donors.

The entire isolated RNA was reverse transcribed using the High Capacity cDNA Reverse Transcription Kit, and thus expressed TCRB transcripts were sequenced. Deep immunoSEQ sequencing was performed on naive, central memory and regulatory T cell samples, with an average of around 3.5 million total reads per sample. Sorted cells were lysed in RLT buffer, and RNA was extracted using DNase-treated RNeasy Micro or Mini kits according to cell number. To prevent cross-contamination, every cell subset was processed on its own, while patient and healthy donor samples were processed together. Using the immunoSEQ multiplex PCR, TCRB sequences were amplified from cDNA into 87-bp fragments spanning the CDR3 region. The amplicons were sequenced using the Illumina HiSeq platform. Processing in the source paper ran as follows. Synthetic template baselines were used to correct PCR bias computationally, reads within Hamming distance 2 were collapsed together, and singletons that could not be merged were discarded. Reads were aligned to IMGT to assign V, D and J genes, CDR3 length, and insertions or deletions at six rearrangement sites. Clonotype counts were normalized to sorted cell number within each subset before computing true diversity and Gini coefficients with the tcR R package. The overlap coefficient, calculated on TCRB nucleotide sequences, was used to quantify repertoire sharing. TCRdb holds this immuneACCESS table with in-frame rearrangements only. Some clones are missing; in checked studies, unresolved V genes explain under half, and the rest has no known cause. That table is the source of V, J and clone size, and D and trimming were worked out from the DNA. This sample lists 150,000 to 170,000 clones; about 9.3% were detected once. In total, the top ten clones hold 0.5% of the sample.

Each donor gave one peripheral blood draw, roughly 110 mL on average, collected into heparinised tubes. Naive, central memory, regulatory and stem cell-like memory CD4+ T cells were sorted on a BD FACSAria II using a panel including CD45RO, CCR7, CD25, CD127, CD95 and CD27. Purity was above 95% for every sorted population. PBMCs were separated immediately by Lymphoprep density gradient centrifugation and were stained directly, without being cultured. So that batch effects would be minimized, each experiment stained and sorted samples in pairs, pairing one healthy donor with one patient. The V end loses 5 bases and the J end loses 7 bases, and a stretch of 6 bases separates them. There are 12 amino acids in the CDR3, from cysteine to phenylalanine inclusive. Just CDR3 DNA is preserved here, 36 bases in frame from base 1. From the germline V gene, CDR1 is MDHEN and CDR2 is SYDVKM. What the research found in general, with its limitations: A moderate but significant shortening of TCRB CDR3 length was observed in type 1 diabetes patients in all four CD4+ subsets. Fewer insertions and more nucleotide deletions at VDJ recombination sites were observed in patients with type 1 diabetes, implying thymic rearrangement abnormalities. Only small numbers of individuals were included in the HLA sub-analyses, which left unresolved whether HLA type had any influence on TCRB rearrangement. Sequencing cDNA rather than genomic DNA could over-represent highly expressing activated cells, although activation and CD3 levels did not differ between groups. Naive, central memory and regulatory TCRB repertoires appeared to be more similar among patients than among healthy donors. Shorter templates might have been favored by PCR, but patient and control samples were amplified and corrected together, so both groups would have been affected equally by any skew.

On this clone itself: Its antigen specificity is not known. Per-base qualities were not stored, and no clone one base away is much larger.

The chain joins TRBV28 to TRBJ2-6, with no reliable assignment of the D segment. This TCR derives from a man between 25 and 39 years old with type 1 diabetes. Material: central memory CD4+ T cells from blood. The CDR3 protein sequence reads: CASSQVANVLTF. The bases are TGTGCCAGCAGTCAGGTAGCCAACGTCCTGACTTTC.